The T cell receptor beta chain described here comes from a study of blood T cell repertoires in COVID-19. The overall study: Sample material is recorded as cDNA or gDNA derived from T cells, B-cell-depleted T cells, or PBMCs.

CDR1 and CDR2 (germline): LNHDA, SQIVND (reference sequence). Trimming took 5 bases from V and 1 from J, leaving 17 bases between them. The CDR3 totals 16 residues. In the original analysis: The authors estimated nucleated cell counts from reference gene primer amplification. Some clones are missing from TCRdb's copy, which holds only in-frame ones; the method was immunoSEQ multiplex PCR. Clonal size and the V and J genes are those of that table, whereas D and trimming came from the DNA. The sample has tens of thousands of clones; around 91% are singletons. Sequences were obtained from peripheral blood. The origin of this receptor is a man over 45 with acute or convalescent COVID-19. V is TRBV19 and J is TRBJ1-1, with TRBD1 as a possible D gene (6 bases). CDR3 sequence (DNA): TGTGCCAGTAGTGTCTACAGGGCCCTCGGGAACACTGAAGCTTTCTTT. Amino acid sequence: CASSVYRALGNTEAFF.